Given below is one T cell receptor (beta chain) in context. The sample comes from a study of regulatory T cells in long-lasting Graves disease. Time point specified: persistent/refractory GD, antithyroid drugs over 5 years with positive TRAb. PBMCs provided the RNA from which the TCR library was made. The CDR3 has 14 amino acids. V lost 10 bases and J lost 7; bases outside the gene matches: 15. CDR1 is ENHRY and CDR2 is SYGVKD in the germline V gene. According to the study, TCR beta libraries were built with iRepertoire HTBI primers and CDR3-region Arm-PCR. TCRdb re-analysed the multiplex PCR reads in MiXCR, keeping a single row per CDR3 protein. The sample contains approximately 500,000 distinct CDR3 sequences, about 22% of which appear only once.

The TCR originated in a female donor with Graves disease. The J gene is TRBJ2-7, the V gene TRBV10-3, with 8 bases lining up with TRBD1. The sequences come from peripheral blood mononuclear cells (PBMCs), collected when the disease was refractory, from a patient treated with antithyroid drugs. The CDR3 reads CATGKTGDYGEQYF. CDR3 DNA: TGTGCCACAGGAAAGACAGGGGATTATGGGGAGCAGTACTTC.